Listed below are T cell receptor beta chains from one sample, sequenced in a study of blood T cell repertoires in COVID-19. Profiled with immunoSEQ multiplex PCR; TCRdb holds only in-frame clones, not every one. The sample includes 120,000 or so clones, 87% of them seen just once. Sequencing was performed on peripheral blood. The receptors were sampled from a woman between 65 and 79 years old with acute or convalescent COVID-19. Each CDR3 is given with its conserved first and last residue. The D gene is left open where the match is weak. The listing skips clone size in some rows; elsewhere it reads once, few, many or a size class.

CDR3 length | J gene | clone size | D gene | V gene | CDR3 DNA | CDR3 protein
14 | TRBJ2-6 | - | TRBD1 | TRBV28 | TGTGCCAGCCTAGGGGGCGCCGGGGCCAACGTCCTGACTTTC | CASLGGAGANVLTF
16 | TRBJ1-1 | - | - | TRBV4-1 | TGCGCCAGCAGCCAAGTAGACAGTAGGCTGAACACTGAAGCTTTCTTT | CASSQVDSRLNTEAFF
15 | TRBJ2-7 | - | - | TRBV11-3 | TGTGCCAGCAGCTCCAGGGAGGGGGGTTCCTACGAGCAGTACTTC | CASSSREGGSYEQYF
15 | TRBJ2-3 | - | TRBD1 | TRBV5-1 | TGCGCCAGCAGCTTAATGCGACAGGGGGATAATACGCAGTATTTT | CASSLMRQGDNTQYF
13 | TRBJ1-1 | - | - | TRBV27 | TGTGCCAGCAGGCGGGTAATGAACACTGAAGCTTTCTTT | CASRRVMNTEAFF
12 | TRBJ1-1 | - | - | TRBV29-1 | TGCAGCGTTGAAGGGGCGGACATAGGGGCTTTCTTT | CSVEGADIGAFF
12 | TRBJ1-6 | few | TRBD1 | TRBV11-2 | TGTGCCAGCAGCCACAGGGGTTCACCCCTCCACTTT | CASSHRGSPLHF
12 | TRBJ2-3 | - | - | TRBV11-3 | TGTGCCAGCAGCGAACCCCTGACGGGGCAGTATTTT | CASSEPLTGQYF
11 | TRBJ2-7 | - | - | TRBV11-2 | TGTGCCGGCAGTTCCGGACAGAAGCAGTACTTC | CAGSSGQKQYF
19 | TRBJ1-6 | - | TRBD1 | TRBV9 | TGTGCCAGCAGCGTTCTCATGTTTGGGACAGGGCTGCCTATGTCACCCCTCCACTTT | CASSVLMFGTGLPMSPLHF
17 | TRBJ2-5 | - | - | TRBV5-1 | TGCGCCAGCAGCTCTCAAGGGATGGGTAGGGGCCCAGAGACCCAGTACTTC | CASSSQGMGRGPETQYF
15 | TRBJ2-5 | - | TRBD2 | TRBV18 | TGTGCCAGCTCCCTGCGTTGGGCGGGGGAAGAGACCCAGTACTTC | CASSLRWAGEETQYF
13 | TRBJ2-7 | - | TRBD1 | TRBV6-5 | TGTGCCAGCAGCCTAGGGACAGGGATCGAGCAGTACTTC | CASSLGTGIEQYF
13 | TRBJ2-1 | - | TRBD1 | TRBV19 | TGTGCCAGTAGTATAAGACAGGGCGATGAGCAGTTCTTC | CASSIRQGDEQFF
15 | TRBJ2-3 | - | TRBD2 | TRBV9 | TGTGCCAGCAGCGCAACAGCGGGGGGCACAGATACGCAGTATTTT | CASSATAGGTDTQYF
14 | TRBJ1-1 | few | - | TRBV2 | TGTGCCAGCAGCGGGTTTAACCAGAACACTGAAGCTTTCTTT | CASSGFNQNTEAFF
15 | TRBJ1-5 | - | TRBD1 | TRBV15 | TGTGCCACCAGCGGACAGGGGTATAGCAATCAGCCCCAGCATTTT | CATSGQGYSNQPQHF
17 | TRBJ2-1 | - | TRBD2 | TRBV5-1 | TGCGCCAGCAGCTTGGCGACTAGCGGGGGTAAAGGGAATGAGCAGTTCTTC | CASSLATSGGKGNEQFF
15 | TRBJ1-6 | - | TRBD1 | TRBV27 | TGTGCCAGCAGTTTAGCGGGGACAGCCCGGACGACCCTCCACTTT | CASSLAGTARTTLHF
12 | TRBJ2-7 | - | TRBD2 | TRBV29-1 | TGCAGCGTTGCAAATTCGGGGGGCGAGCAGTACTTC | CSVANSGGEQYF
15 | TRBJ2-1 | - | - | TRBV5-5 | TGTGCCAGCAGCCCGAGGGACTTCGGAGGTATGGAGCAGTTCTTC | CASSPRDFGGMEQFF
13 | TRBJ1-6 | few | - | TRBV30 | TGTGCCTGGAGTGTACAACAGCCTTCACCCCTCCACTTT | CAWSVQQPSPLHF
19 | TRBJ2-7 | - | TRBD1 | TRBV29-1 | TGCAGCGTTGCTGGGGTGATGGGGGGACAGGGTGTATCAGCCTACGAGCAGTACTTC | CSVAGVMGGQGVSAYEQYF
14 | TRBJ1-5 | - | - | TRBV2 | TGTGCCAGCAAGGGCAGGGTCAGCAATCAGCCCCAGCATTTT | CASKGRVSNQPQHF
15 | TRBJ1-1 | - | - | TRBV19 | TGTGCCAGTACTCCATCGTTAGGGGTGAACACTGAAGCTTTCTTT | CASTPSLGVNTEAFF
15 | TRBJ1-3 | - | - | TRBV2 | TGTGCCAGCAGTGATCAGTCGTACTCTGGAAACACCATATATTTT | CASSDQSYSGNTIYF
14 | TRBJ2-7 | - | - | TRBV5-4 | TGTGCCAGCAGCTTGGGCGGAAACACCTACGAGCAGTACTTC | CASSLGGNTYEQYF
14 | TRBJ1-1 | - | - | TRBV2 | TGTGCCAGCAGTGGGGGGCAGGTGAACACTGAAGCTTTCTTT | CASSGGQVNTEAFF
14 | TRBJ2-5 | - | TRBD2 | TRBV30 | TGTGCCTGGAGGCGTACAGCGGGGGCCGAGACCCAGTACTTC | CAWRRTAGAETQYF
16 | TRBJ2-2 | - | TRBD1 | TRBV7-3 | TGTGCCAGCAGCTCCTCGACAGGGGGCAACACCGGGGAGCTGTTTTTT | CASSSSTGGNTGELFF
16 | TRBJ2-3 | - | TRBD1 | TRBV5-5 | TGTGCCAGCAGCTTGGGGACAGGGTTTAGCACAGATACGCAGTATTTT | CASSLGTGFSTDTQYF
11 | TRBJ2-7 | once | - | TRBV15 | TGTGCCACCAGACAGGGTTACGAGCAGTACTTC | CATRQGYEQYF
16 | TRBJ1-2 | once | TRBD1 | TRBV5-4 | TGTGCCAGCAGCTATGAAGGGGACAGGGCGGTGGGGGGCTACACCTTC | CASSYEGDRAVGGYTF
16 | TRBJ2-2 | - | TRBD1 | TRBV5-1 | TGCGCCAGCAGCGTAACCAGGGGGCCGTACACCGGGGAGCTGTTTTTT | CASSVTRGPYTGELFF
16 | TRBJ1-2 | many | TRBD1 | TRBV5-4 | TGTGCCAGCAACAGACAGGGGGCAAACTGGCCTTATGGCTACACCTTC | CASNRQGANWPYGYTF
16 | TRBJ2-4 | - | - | TRBV28 | TGTGCCAGCACCCAGTTTCGGGGACTAGCCAAAAACATTCAGTACTTC | CASTQFRGLAKNIQYF
12 | TRBJ2-1 | - | TRBD2 | TRBV2 | TGTGCCAGCAACCACCCGGGAGGCGCACTGTTCTTC | CASNHPGGALFF
13 | TRBJ1-5 | few | TRBD1 | TRBV12-3/TRBV12-4 | TGTGCCAGCAGCCCGCGGGGACAGAGCCCCCAGCATTTT | CASSPRGQSPQHF
13 | TRBJ2-2 | once | - | TRBV2 | TGTGCCAGCAGTCGGGGATCCACCGGGGAGCTGTTTTTT | CASSRGSTGELFF
13 | TRBJ1-2 | - | - | TRBV11-2 | TGTGCCAGCAGCTCACAGGTTTCCTATGGCTACACCTTC | CASSSQVSYGYTF
14 | TRBJ2-5 | few | TRBD1 | TRBV7-9 | TGTGCCAGCAGCGCCACAGGGGGACAAGAGACCCAGTACTTC | CASSATGGQETQYF
15 | TRBJ1-6 | - | - | TRBV3-1/TRBV3-2 | TGTGCCAGCAGCTTGATTCAGGGGCGAAATTCACCCCTCCACTTT | CASSLIQGRNSPLHF
18 | TRBJ2-5 | - | TRBD2 | TRBV7-3 | TGTGCCAGCAGCGCCGGGGTCCTAAGCGGGGGGGCCTCGGAGACCCAGTACTTC | CASSAGVLSGGASETQYF
13 | TRBJ1-1 | - | - | TRBV4-2 | TGTGCCAGCAGCCGGTCGAGCAGGGGTGAAGCTTTCTTT | CASSRSSRGEAFF
13 | TRBJ1-5 | - | - | TRBV4-1 | TGCGCCAGCAGCCAGGGGCCCAATCAGCCCCAGCATTTT | CASSQGPNQPQHF
11 | TRBJ2-5 | once | - | TRBV5-1 | TGCGCCAGCAGCGCTGAGGAGACCCAGTACTTC | CASSAEETQYF
15 | TRBJ1-5 | - | - | TRBV5-8 | TGTGCCAGCAGCTTAGGTGTGGGGGAGGAACAGCCCCAGCATTTT | CASSLGVGEEQPQHF
15 | TRBJ1-3 | - | - | TRBV11-2 | TGTGCCAGCAGCTTAATTCGGGGTAGTGGAAACACCATATATTTT | CASSLIRGSGNTIYF
14 | TRBJ2-1 | - | TRBD1 | TRBV29-1 | TGCAGCGTTCCGGACAGGGATGGGGCCAATGAGCAGTTCTTC | CSVPDRDGANEQFF
16 | TRBJ1-4 | - | TRBD1 | TRBV5-1 | TGCGCCAGCAGCTCCGACCCCGGGACAGCTAATGAAAAACTGTTTTTT | CASSSDPGTANEKLFF
15 | TRBJ2-7 | - | TRBD1 | TRBV5-5 | TGTGCCAGCAGGCGTAGCAGGGGGCTCCCCTACGAGCAGTACTTC | CASRRSRGLPYEQYF
17 | TRBJ1-3 | - | - | TRBV18 | TGTGCCAGCCGATCCGCTGGGGAGTTTCCCTCTGGAAACACCATATATTTT | CASRSAGEFPSGNTIYF
13 | TRBJ1-2 | - | TRBD1 | TRBV4-1 | TGCGCCAGCAGCCAAGATAGGGGGCAAGGCTACACCTTC | CASSQDRGQGYTF
18 | TRBJ2-1 | - | TRBD2 | TRBV30 | TGTGCCGGGGCGAAGGGGACTAGCGGGGTTTCCTCCTACAATGAGCAGTTCTTC | CAGAKGTSGVSSYNEQFF
14 | TRBJ2-5 | - | - | TRBV6-1 | TGTGCCAGCAGTGAAGGGGTCGGGGAAGAGACCCAGTACTTC | CASSEGVGEETQYF
15 | TRBJ1-1 | - | TRBD1 | TRBV5-1 | TGCGCCAGCAGCTTGATTGGACAGGGGGCCTTTGAAGCTTTCTTT | CASSLIGQGAFEAFF
16 | TRBJ2-1 | - | TRBD2 | TRBV9 | TGTGCCAGCAGCTCGGAGGGACTAGCGGGCTCAAATGAGCAGTTCTTC | CASSSEGLAGSNEQFF
13 | TRBJ1-5 | - | - | TRBV6-5 | TGTGCCAGCAGTACAGGAAAGGATCAGCCCCAGCATTTT | CASSTGKDQPQHF
16 | TRBJ1-3 | - | - | TRBV19 | TGTGCCAGTACCACACTACAGGGTGCCCAGGGAAACACCATATATTTT | CASTTLQGAQGNTIYF
15 | TRBJ2-1 | - | TRBD2 | TRBV5-1 | TGCGCCAGCAGCTTGGCTAGCGGGGGGGCCAATGAGCAGTTCTTC | CASSLASGGANEQFF